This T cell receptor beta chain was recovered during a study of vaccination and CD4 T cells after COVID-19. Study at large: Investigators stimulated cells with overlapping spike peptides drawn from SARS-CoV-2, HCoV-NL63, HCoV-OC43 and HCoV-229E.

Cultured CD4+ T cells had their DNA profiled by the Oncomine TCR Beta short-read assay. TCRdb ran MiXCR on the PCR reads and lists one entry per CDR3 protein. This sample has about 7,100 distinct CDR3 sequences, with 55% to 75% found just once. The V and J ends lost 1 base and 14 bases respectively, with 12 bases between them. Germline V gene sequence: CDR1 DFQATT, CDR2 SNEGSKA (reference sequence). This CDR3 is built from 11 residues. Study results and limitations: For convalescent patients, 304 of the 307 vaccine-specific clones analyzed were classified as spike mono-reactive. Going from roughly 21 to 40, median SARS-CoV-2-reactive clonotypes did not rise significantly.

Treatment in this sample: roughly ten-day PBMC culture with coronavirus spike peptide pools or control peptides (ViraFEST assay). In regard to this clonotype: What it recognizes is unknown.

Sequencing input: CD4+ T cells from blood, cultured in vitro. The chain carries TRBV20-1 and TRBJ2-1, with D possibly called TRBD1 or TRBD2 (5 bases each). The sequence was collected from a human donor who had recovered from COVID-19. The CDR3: CSARGWGMEFF. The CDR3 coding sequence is TGCAGTGCTAGAGGATGGGGGATGGAGTTCTTC.